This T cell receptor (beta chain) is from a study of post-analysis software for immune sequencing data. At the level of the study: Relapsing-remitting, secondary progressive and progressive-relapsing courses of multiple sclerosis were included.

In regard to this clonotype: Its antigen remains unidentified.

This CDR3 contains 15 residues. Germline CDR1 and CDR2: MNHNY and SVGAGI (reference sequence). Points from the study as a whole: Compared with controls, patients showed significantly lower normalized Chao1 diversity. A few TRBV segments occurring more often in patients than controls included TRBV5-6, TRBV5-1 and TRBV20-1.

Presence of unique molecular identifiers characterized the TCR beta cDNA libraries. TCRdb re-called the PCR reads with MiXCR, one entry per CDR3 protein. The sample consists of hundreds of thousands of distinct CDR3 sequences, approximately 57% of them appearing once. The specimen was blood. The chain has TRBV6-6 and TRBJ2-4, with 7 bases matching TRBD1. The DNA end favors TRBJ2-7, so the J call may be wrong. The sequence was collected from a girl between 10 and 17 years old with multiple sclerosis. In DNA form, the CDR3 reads TGTGCCAGCAGCCGCACGCCAACAGGGGTAAACGAGCAGTACTTC. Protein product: CASSRTPTGVNEQYF.